The entry below gives a single T cell receptor beta chain sequence along with its context. This CDR3 region has 13 residues. Trimming took off 3 bases at V and 4 bases at J, with 10 bases between the two ends. Germline lookup yields CDR1 GTSNPN and CDR2 SVGIG (reference sequence). It was with random hexamers that roughly 0.5 to 1 ug RNA was reverse transcribed. TCRdb passed the immunoSEQ multiplex PCR reads through MiXCR, listing each CDR3 protein once. The sample has some 210,000 distinct CDR3 sequences; less than 95% are singletons. This sample was taken from a study of CD8 T cells in Susac syndrome.

The J gene is TRBJ1-5, the V gene TRBV30, with D unclear. The TCR sequence derives from a human donor with Susac syndrome. The sample taken for sequencing was CD4+ T cells from PBMCs. The CDR3 region has the DNA TGTGCCTGGAGCGCGGACGGTAATCAGCCCCAGCATTTT. Protein: CAWSADGNQPQHF.